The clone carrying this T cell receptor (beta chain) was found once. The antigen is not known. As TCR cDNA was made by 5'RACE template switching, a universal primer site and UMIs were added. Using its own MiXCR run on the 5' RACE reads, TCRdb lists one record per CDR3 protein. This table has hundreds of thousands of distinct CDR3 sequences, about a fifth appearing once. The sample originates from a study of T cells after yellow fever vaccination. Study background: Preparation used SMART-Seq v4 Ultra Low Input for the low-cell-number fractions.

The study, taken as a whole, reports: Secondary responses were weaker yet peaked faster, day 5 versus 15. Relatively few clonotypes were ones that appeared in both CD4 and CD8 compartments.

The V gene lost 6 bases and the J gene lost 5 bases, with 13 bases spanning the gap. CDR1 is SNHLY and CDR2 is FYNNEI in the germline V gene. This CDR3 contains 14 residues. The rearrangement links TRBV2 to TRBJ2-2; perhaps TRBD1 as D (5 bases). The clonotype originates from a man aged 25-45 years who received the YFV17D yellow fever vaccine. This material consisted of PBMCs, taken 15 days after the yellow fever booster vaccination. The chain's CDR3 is CASSSRGFTGELFF. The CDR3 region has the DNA TGTGCCAGCAGCAGTAGGGGTTTTACCGGGGAGCTGTTTTTT.